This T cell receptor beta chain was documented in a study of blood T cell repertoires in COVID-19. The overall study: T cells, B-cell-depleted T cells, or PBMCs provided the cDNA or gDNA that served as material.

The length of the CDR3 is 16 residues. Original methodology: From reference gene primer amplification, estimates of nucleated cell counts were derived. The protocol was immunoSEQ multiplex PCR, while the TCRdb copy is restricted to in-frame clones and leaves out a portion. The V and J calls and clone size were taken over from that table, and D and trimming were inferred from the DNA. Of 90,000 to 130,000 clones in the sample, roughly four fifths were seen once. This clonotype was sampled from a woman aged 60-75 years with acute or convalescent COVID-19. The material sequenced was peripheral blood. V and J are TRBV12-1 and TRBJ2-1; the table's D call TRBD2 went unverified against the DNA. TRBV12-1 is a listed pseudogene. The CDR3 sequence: CASSPPPSAQSNEQFF. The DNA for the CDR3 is TGTGCCAGCAGCCCGCCCCCTAGCGCCCAAAGCAATGAGCAGTTCTTC.